This TCR beta chain was captured by sequencing in a study of graft-versus-host responses after intestinal transplantation. TCRdb's copy holds only in-frame clones and misses some; the assay was immunoSEQ multiplex PCR. The sample lists tens of thousands of clones, 30% to 40% occurring once. This CDR3 region has 13 residues. The germline V gene has CDR1 MNHNY and CDR2 SVGAGI (reference sequence). Trimming took 2 bases from V and 4 from J, leaving 6 bases between them. Responders (approximately 200,000, CFSE-labeled) were co-plated with approximately 200,000 irradiated, violet-dye-labeled stimulators. A remark on this clone: The same CDR3 also results from other DNA sequences found in this sample.

The sequence derives from a human patient who received an intestinal transplant. V is TRBV6-6 and J is TRBJ1-5; TRBD1 is a possible D gene (5 bases). Sequences were derived from alloreactive CD8+ T cells from a mixed lymphocyte reaction culture, sampled before intestinal transplant. Subset reported: CFSE-low proliferating T cells sorted from approximately 6-day pre-transplant mixed lymphocyte reaction (GvH or HvG direction). In DNA form, the CDR3 reads TGTGCCAGCAGTTACCGGGGGAATCAGCCCCAGCATTTT. Residues: CASSYRGNQPQHF.